These 14 T cell receptor beta chains originate from one sample sequenced in a study of T cell repertoires in cytomegalovirus infection. Their recognized antigens are unknown. Each CDR3 protein is one row after TCRdb ran MiXCR on the reads. The sample contains approximately 1,000,000 distinct CDR3 sequences, approximately 33% of which appear only once. Sample: cultured CD8+ T cells from PBMCs, taken from culture after CMV antigen stimulation. The receptors were sampled from a human donor in good health (CMV status not recorded). Some clones in this sample may be carry-over from other donors' samples.

The chain joins TRBV12-3 or TRBV12-4 to TRBJ2-7; TRBD1 aligns across 8 bases. Trimming at V came to 5 bases and at J to 6 bases, leaving 12 bases not matched to a gene. The CDR3 has 15 amino acids. The CDR3 sequence: CASSPLGQGIGEQYF. Written as DNA, the CDR3 is TGTGCCAGCAGTCCCCTTGGACAGGGAATAGGCGAGCAGTACTTC.

This clonotype was observed many times. This chain joins TRBV7-2 and TRBJ1-6; D gene unclear. Trimming stripped 5 bases from V and 4 bases from J, with 21 bases between. The CDR3 runs 18 residues. Looked up from germline, CDR1 is SGHTA and CDR2 is FQGNSA. The CDR3 DNA reads as TGTGCCAGCAGCCCTTACCCACACTTGGCGGGGTATAATTCACCCCTCCACTTT. It translates to CASSPYPHLAGYNSPLHF.

There are a few counts of this clonotype. The chain has TRBV27 and TRBJ1-2; D may be TRBD1 (6 bases). Trimming took 5 bases from V and 5 from J, leaving 15 bases between them. Germline-derived CDR1 and CDR2 are MNHEY and SMNVEV (reference sequence). The CDR3 runs to 14 residues. The CDR3 here is CASSPQGGGYGYTF. CDR3 nucleotide sequence: TGTGCCAGCAGTCCCCAGGGAGGGGGGTATGGCTACACCTTC.

The gene calls are TRBV7-6 and TRBJ2-1, with a weak D call TRBD2 (7 bases). The germline CDR1 and CDR2 sequences are SGHVS and FNYEAQ. The CDR3 has 15 residues. V shed 5 bases and J shed 5 bases, with 16 bases lying between them. The chain's CDR3 is CASSPMGGLNNEQFF. CDR3 DNA: TGTGCCAGCAGCCCTATGGGGGGGCTGAACAATGAGCAGTTCTTC.

This clonotype was seen at least ten times. The genes are TRBV12-5 and TRBJ2-5, with D possibly being TRBD1 (6 bases). With 6 bases removed from V and 2 bases from J, the gap between germline ends came to 10 bases. The CDR3 length is 13 residues. CDR1 and CDR2 (germline): LGHNT, FRNRAP. CDR3 protein: CASGQQGQETQYF. As DNA, the CDR3 is TGTGCTAGTGGCCAACAGGGTCAAGAGACCCAGTACTTC. The entire variable domain, with the rest obtained from reference TRBV12-5 and TRBJ2-5, is as follows: DARVTQTPRHKVTEMGQEVTMRCQPILGHNTVFWYRQTMMQGLELLAYFRNRAPLDDSGMPKDRFSAEMPDATLATLKIQPSEPRDSAVYFCASGQQGQETQYFGPGTRLLVL.

In its sample, this clonotype was seen a few times. The rearrangement links TRBV5-6 to TRBJ1-2; the match to TRBD1 covers 8 bases. The CDR3 is 14 amino acids. Trimming removed 4 bases from V and 2 bases from J; junction bases left unmatched: 4. Germline CDR1 and CDR2: SGHDT and YYEEEE. In DNA, the CDR3 is TGTGCCAGCAGCGCGGGACAGGAGAACTATGGCTACACCTTC. It specifies CASSAGQENYGYTF.

This rearrangement joins TRBV24-1 to TRBJ2-5; unclear D gene. CDR1 and CDR2 (germline): KGHDR, SFDVKD. V was pared by 3 bases and J by 7 bases, with 8 bases between. The CDR3 loop spans 12 amino acids. CDR3 in amino acids: CATSDPERTQYF. CDR3 bases: TGTGCCACCAGTGATCCCGAAAGGACCCAGTACTTC.

This chain joins TRBV6-2 or TRBV6-3 and TRBJ1-5; 8 bases are shared with TRBD1. Germline values: CDR1 MNHEY, CDR2 SVGEGT. The trim removed 0 bases at V and 0 bases at J, leaving 1 base unmatched. The CDR3 runs 16 residues. Written as DNA, the CDR3 is TGTGCCAGCAGTTACTCGGGACAGGTTAGCAATCAGCCCCAGCATTTT. It is translated as CASSYSGQVSNQPQHF.

The J gene is TRBJ2-1, the V gene TRBV24-1; tentative D call: TRBD1 (6 bases). The CDR3 consists of 17 residues. The germline V gene has CDR1 KGHDR and CDR2 SFDVKD. V was shortened by 3 bases and J by 0 bases, with 14 bases between the two germline ends. CDR3 residues: CATSDPGARSSYNEQFF. Here the CDR3 DNA reads TGTGCCACCAGTGATCCAGGGGCTCGAAGCTCCTACAATGAGCAGTTCTTC.

The genes are TRBV12-3 or TRBV12-4 and TRBJ1-5, with D maybe TRBD1 (6 bases). CDR3 size: 14 residues. V was clipped by 2 bases and J by 5 bases, with 10 bases between them. The CDR3 bases are TGTGCCAGCAGTTTAAATACAGGGCATCAGCCCCAGCATTTT. This sequence encodes CASSLNTGHQPQHF.

The sample holds many counts of this clonotype. This chain connects TRBV7-8 to TRBJ1-5; no firm D call. V dropped 5 bases and J dropped 1 base, with 12 bases sitting between them. In germline, CDR1 is SGHVS, CDR2 FQNEAQ. This CDR3 is 15 amino acids long. CDR3 sequence reads: CASSRKGRSNQPQHF. The CDR3 bases are TGTGCCAGCAGCCGAAAGGGCAGAAGCAATCAGCCCCAGCATTTT.

This clonotype has a handful of counts. The chain is built from TRBV28 and TRBJ2-3, with 8 bases that match TRBD1. The CDR3 is 16 residues long. The ends lost 8 bases at V and 2 bases at J; junction bases unmatched: 12. In germline, CDR1 is MDHEN, CDR2 SYDVKM. The CDR3 nucleotides are TGTGCCAGCGTTGGGGACAGGCTAGCTGACACAGATACGCAGTATTTT. It yields the protein CASVGDRLADTDTQYF.

There are a few counts of this clonotype. This sequence joins TRBV24-1 and TRBJ1-1; possibly TRBD1 for D (6 bases). Germline lookup yields CDR1 KGHDR and CDR2 SFDVKD. This CDR3 has 14 residues. Deletions cut 7 bases from V and 1 base from J, with 12 bases between. CDR3 nucleotide sequence: TGTGCCACCAGACAGGGTGGAGGGAACACTGAAGCTTTCTTT. It yields the protein CATRQGGGNTEAFF.

This clonotype has a handful of counts. This chain joins TRBV19 and TRBJ1-2; D uncertain. This CDR3 region has 15 residues. Germline values: CDR1 LNHDA, CDR2 SQIVND (reference sequence). V dropped 4 bases and J dropped 4 bases, with 16 bases sitting between them. This CDR3 reads CASSTTRGVSYGYTF. The DNA of the CDR3 is TGTGCCAGTAGTACGACCCGCGGGGTTTCCTATGGCTACACCTTC.